The entry that follows covers one T cell receptor (beta chain) sequence. The target antigen is unknown. This sample was included in a study of identical twins. Looked up from germline, CDR1 is DFQATT and CDR2 is SNEGSKA (reference sequence). The CDR3 is made up of 15 amino acids. The V gene end was trimmed by 2 bases and the J gene end by 0 bases; junction bases not matched to a gene: 4. TCRdb re-called the 5' RACE reads with MiXCR, one entry per CDR3 protein. There are around 1.7 million distinct CDR3 sequences in the sample; about 32% occur only once, and less than 0.35% lies in the top ten. The study, taken as a whole, reports: Within monozygotic twins, out-of-frame TCR alpha sharing was underestimated by the models. Twin-shared out-of-frame alpha sequences showed excess low generation probability.

The sequencing sample was made of cord blood. The receptor comes from a newborn girl in good health. The rearrangement links TRBV20-1 to TRBJ2-1, with 7 bases identical to TRBD2. CDR3 nucleotide sequence: TGCAGTGCTAGAAAGCCGGGGGGCTCCTACAATGAGCAGTTCTTC. Its translation is CSARKPGGSYNEQFF.